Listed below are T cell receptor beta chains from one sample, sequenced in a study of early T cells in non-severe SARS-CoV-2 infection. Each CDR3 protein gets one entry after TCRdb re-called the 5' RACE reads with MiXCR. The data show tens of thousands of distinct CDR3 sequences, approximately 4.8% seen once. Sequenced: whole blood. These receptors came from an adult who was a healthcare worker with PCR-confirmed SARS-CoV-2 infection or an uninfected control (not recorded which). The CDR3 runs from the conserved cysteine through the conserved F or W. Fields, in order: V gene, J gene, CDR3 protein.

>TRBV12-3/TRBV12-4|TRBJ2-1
CASSPPGQGFNEQFF
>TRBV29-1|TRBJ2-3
CSVSGGAKDTQYF
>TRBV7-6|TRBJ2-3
CASSLAEDQDTQYF
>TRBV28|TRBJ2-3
CASSLFTSSSDTQYF
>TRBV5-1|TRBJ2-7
CASSALGRSYEQYF
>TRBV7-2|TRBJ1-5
CASSSDSLNQPQHF
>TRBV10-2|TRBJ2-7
CASSEPGQGLSSYEQYF
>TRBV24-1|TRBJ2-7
CATSDAGTGNEQYF
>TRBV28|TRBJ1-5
CASTMGQEYQPQHF
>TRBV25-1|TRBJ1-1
CASSDSQDTRSDTEAFF
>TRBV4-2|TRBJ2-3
CASSHGTRAITDTQYF
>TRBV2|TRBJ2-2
CASSRLAVNTGELFF
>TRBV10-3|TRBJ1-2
CAISEGGDGYTF
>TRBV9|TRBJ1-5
CASSVNTGIGQPQHF
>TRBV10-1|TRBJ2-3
CASSESIGVSSTDTQYF
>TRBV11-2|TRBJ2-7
CASSFGGQGAYEQYF
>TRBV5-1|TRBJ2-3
CASSLPAGVDTDTQYF
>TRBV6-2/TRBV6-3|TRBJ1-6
CATLETGVRNSPLHF
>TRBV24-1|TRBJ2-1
CATSDPLRDYINNEQFF
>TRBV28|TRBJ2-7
CASSAFRDGTYEQYF
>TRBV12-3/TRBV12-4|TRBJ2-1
CASSFDGGLPYNEQFF
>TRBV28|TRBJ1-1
CASSFLQNTEAFF
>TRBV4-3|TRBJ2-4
CASSQDRLAGGPRGKNIQYF
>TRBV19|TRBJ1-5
CASFTGEINQPQHF
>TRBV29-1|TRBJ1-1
CSVERALNTEAFF
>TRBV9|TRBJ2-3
CASSVEEDTQYF
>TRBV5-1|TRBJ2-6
CASSLRVLSGANVLTF
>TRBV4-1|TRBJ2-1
CASSQGSGGATDEQFF
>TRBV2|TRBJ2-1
CASSGRIEQFF
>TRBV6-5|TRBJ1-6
CASSVRGSNSPLHF
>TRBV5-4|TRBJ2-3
CTSSRRTGQTDTQYF
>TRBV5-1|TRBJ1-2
CASSLGAGSYGYTF
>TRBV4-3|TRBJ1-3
CASSQDRGVGNTIYF
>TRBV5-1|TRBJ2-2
CASSDGQANTGELFF
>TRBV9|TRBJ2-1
CASSASSGGTVYNEQFF
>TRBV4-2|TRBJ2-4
CASSQDSGDQNIQYF
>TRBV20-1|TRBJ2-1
CSAPGWDNEQFF
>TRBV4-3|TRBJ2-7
CASSRVTGDPSYEQYF
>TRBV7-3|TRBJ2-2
CASSLLAGGLNTGELFF
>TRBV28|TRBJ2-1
CASSSQGDEQFF
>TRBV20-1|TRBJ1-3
CSAPGQLLSGNTIYF
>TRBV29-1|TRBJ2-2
CSYRGNTGELFF
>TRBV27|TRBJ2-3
CASSLYRGGTDTQYF
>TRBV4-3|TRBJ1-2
CASSQDRIYGYTF
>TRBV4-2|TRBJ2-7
CASSQDTQGRGYEQYF
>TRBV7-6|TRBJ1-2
CASSLLRRGYTF
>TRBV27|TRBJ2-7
CASSLGVSSYEQYF
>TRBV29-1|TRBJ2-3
CSVERTSGGWDTQYF
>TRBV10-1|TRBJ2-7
CASSDTGTSGSYEQYF
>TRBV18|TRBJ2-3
CASSPPRGTDTQYF